The 28 T cell receptor beta chains listed next were all sequenced from one sample in a study. One entry per CDR3 protein, called by TCRdb with MiXCR from the 5' RACE reads. This sample carries roughly 40,000 distinct CDR3 sequences, approximately 17% of them seen once, and the ten largest clones take roughly 2.8%. Sequences were obtained from naive CD4+ T cells sorted from a lymph node. Subset in this sample: naive CD4+ T cells, CD4+CD45RA+CD25-. These TCRs come from a female donor with breast cancer.

This clonotype was seen only a few times. This chain links TRBV3-1 with TRBJ1-2; no clear D. This CDR3 comprises 13 residues. Germline-derived CDR1 and CDR2 are LGHDT and YNNKEL (reference sequence). V was clipped by 2 bases and J by 8 bases, with 12 bases between them. The CDR3 DNA follows: TGTGCCAGCAGCCAATTGCGGGATCGCGGCTACACCTTC. This codes for CASSQLRDRGYTF.

In this sample, this clonotype turned up many times. V is TRBV20-1 and J is TRBJ2-3; D gene ambiguous. The CDR3 loop spans 12 amino acids. Trimming cost V 7 bases and J 1 base, with 9 bases left between them. Germline lookup yields CDR1 DFQATT and CDR2 SNEGSKA (reference sequence). This chain's CDR3 is CSVRSRTDTQYF. The CDR3 region has the DNA TGCAGTGTCAGGTCCCGCACAGATACGCAGTATTTT.

Concerning this clonotype itself: The CDR3 does not end in the conserved phenylalanine or tryptophan, so this is likely a read error. It is unclear where the CDR3 begins or ends on the DNA, so no DNA is shown, and the CDR3 is as TCRdb lists it. The CDR3: CASSVNQDSLTP. This chain links TRBV2 with TRBJ1-4; no check of the table's D call, TRBD1, against the DNA was made. Germline CDR1 reads SNHLY; CDR2 reads FYNNEI. The CDR3 comprises 12 residues, both ends counted.

This clonotype was seen repeatedly, ten times or more. The gene calls are TRBV24-1 and TRBJ2-7, with unresolved D. There are 12 residues in the CDR3. The V and J ends lost 0 bases and 7 bases respectively, with 6 bases between them. Germline V gene lookup returns CDR1 KGHDR and CDR2 SFDVKD. The CDR3 DNA reads TGTGCCACCAGTGATTTGGTGGGGGAGCAGTACTTC. Its protein is CATSDLVGEQYF.

This clonotype was counted a few times. The chain is built from TRBV11-3 and TRBJ1-1; unclear D gene. Trimming left V 4 bases short and J 10 bases short, with 10 bases between. The CDR3 runs 11 residues. CDR1 and CDR2 (germline): SGHNT, YENEEA. The CDR3 spells CASSSRVGAFF. In DNA form, the CDR3 reads TGTGCCAGCAGCTCGAGGGTAGGAGCTTTCTTT.

The chain couples TRBV5-1 to TRBJ1-1; maybe TRBD1 (6 bases). CDR3 length: 13 amino acids. Trimming removed 4 bases at V and 11 bases at J, with 18 bases between. Germline CDR1 reads SGHRS; CDR2 reads YFSETQ. CDR3: CASSPQGVSDAFF. Here the CDR3 DNA reads TGCGCCAGCAGCCCACAGGGTGTGTCGGATGCTTTCTTT.

This clonotype appeared many times. The gene calls are TRBV7-9 and TRBJ2-7, with TRBD2 matching 9 bases. The CDR3 loop spans 14 amino acids. J lost 4 bases, V lost 0 bases, and 1 base had no gene match. The germline V gene encodes CDR1 SEHNR and CDR2 FQNEAQ (reference sequence). CDR3 coding DNA: TGTGCCAGCAGCTTAGCTAGCGGGAGTTACGAGCAGTACTTC. Protein: CASSLASGSYEQYF.

V gene TRBV7-9 combines with J gene TRBJ1-2; weak D call: TRBD1 (6 bases). The length of the CDR3 is 13 residues. Germline values: CDR1 SEHNR, CDR2 FQNEAQ (reference sequence). With 4 bases removed from V and 6 bases from J, the gap between germline ends came to 12 bases. CDR3 region: CASSSSGEDGYTF. Written as DNA, the CDR3 is TGTGCCAGCAGCTCCTCAGGGGAGGATGGCTACACCTTC.

The rearrangement joins TRBV5-1 to TRBJ2-7, with a weak D call TRBD2 (5 bases). Germline CDR1 reads SGHRS; CDR2 reads YFSETQ. With 0 bases removed from V and 5 bases from J, the gap between germline ends came to 6 bases. CDR3 size: 12 residues. CDR3 protein: CASSLGRNEQYF. DNA for the CDR3: TGCGCCAGCAGCTTGGGGAGGAACGAGCAGTACTTC. The whole variable domain, remainder taken from reference TRBV5-1 and TRBJ2-7, is KAGVTQTPRYLIKTRGQQVTLSCSPISGHRSVSWYQQTPGQGLQFLFEYFSETQRNKGNFPGRFSGRQFSNSRSEMNVSTLELGDSALYLCASSLGRNEQYFGPGTRLTVT.

By sample fraction, this clonotype is medium-sized. The chain joins TRBV7-9 to TRBJ2-7; D remains unclear. The length of the CDR3 is 14 residues. Germline V lookup: CDR1 SEHNR, CDR2 FQNEAQ (reference sequence). V lost 6 bases, J lost 0 bases, and 12 bases lay in between. This CDR3 is CASRVSFSSYEQYF. The CDR3 coding sequence is TGTGCCAGCAGGGTTAGTTTCAGCTCCTACGAGCAGTACTTC.

Regarding this clonotype: An end of the junction does not agree with germline; a read error may underlie this. The V call is TRBV5-1, the J call TRBJ1-1; TRBD1 matches at 8 bases. CDR3 length: 14 amino acids. Germline V gene lookup returns CDR1 SGHRS and CDR2 YFSETQ. The CDR3 sequence is CASSPEQGEAEACF. The CDR3 DNA reads as TGCGCCAGCAGCCCTGAACAGGGGGAGGCTGAAGCTTGCTTT.

This clonotype was picked up many times. The chain joins TRBV4-2 to TRBJ2-4; 10 bases fit TRBD2. CDR3 length equals 19 residues. V was clipped by 0 bases and J by 1 base; unmatched bases: 9. Per germline, CDR1 LGHNA and CDR2 YNFKEQ. The CDR3 region is CASSQDFSGTSAAKNIQYF. In nucleotides, the CDR3 is TGTGCCAGCAGCCAAGATTTCTCCGGGACTAGCGCGGCCAAAAACATTCAGTACTTC.

There are a few counts of this clonotype. V usage is TRBV2 and J usage is TRBJ1-6; no definite D call. The length of the CDR3 is 13 residues. V was trimmed by 6 bases and J by 4 bases, leaving 7 bases between them. Germline V gives CDR1 SNHLY, CDR2 FYNNEI. CDR3 protein: CASRADYNSPLHF. CDR3 coding DNA: TGTGCCAGCAGAGCAGATTATAATTCACCCCTCCACTTT.

This clonotype was observed at least ten times. The chain uses TRBV4-3 and TRBJ1-2, with a weak D call TRBD1 (5 bases). The CDR3 length is 15 residues. Germline V gene data show CDR1 as LGHNA and CDR2 as YSLEER. Trimming pared 0 bases from V and 1 base from J, leaving 9 bases between. The CDR3 is CASSQDGGFNYGYTF. CDR3 in DNA: TGCGCCAGCAGCCAAGATGGGGGTTTTAACTATGGCTACACCTTC.

V usage is TRBV28 and J usage is TRBJ1-5; no clear D. This CDR3 spans 18 amino acids. Germline values: CDR1 MDHEN, CDR2 SYDVKM. With 2 bases removed from V and 5 bases from J, the gap between germline ends came to 22 bases. CDR3 region: CASSLPPPLRSGDQPQHF. CDR3 DNA: TGTGCCAGCAGTTTACCTCCTCCCCTCCGGTCGGGAGATCAGCCCCAGCATTTT.

This rearrangement joins TRBV7-2 to TRBJ2-2; D is undetermined. The CDR3 covers 11 residues. CDR1 and CDR2 (germline): SGHTA, FQGNSA. V was pared by 0 bases and J by 7 bases, with 0 bases between. The CDR3 coding sequence is TGTGCCAGCAGCTTAGCCGGGGAGCTGTTTTTT. Protein: CASSLAGELFF.

A note on this clonotype: Given a much more abundant clone one base away, this may be a read error. The chain recombines TRBV5-6 with TRBJ1-5, with a possible D match to TRBD1 (6 bases). The germline V gene has CDR1 SGHDT and CDR2 YYEEEE. The CDR3 loop spans 18 amino acids. With 0 bases removed from V and 2 bases from J, the gap between germline ends came to 18 bases. Here the CDR3 reads CASSLGPPRGPGNQPQHF. CDR3 nucleotide sequence: TGTGCCAGCAGCTTGGGGCCCCCCCGGGGGCCTGGCAATCAGCCCCAGCATTTT.

This clonotype was counted ten times or more. The chain employs TRBV7-2 and TRBJ1-5; D not resolved. Germline V gene data show CDR1 as SGHTA and CDR2 as FQGNSA. The CDR3 consists of 13 residues. V lost 5 bases and J 3 bases, leaving 8 bases between the germline ends. CDR3 loop: CASSTGNNQPQHF. CDR3 coding DNA: TGTGCCAGCAGCACGGGGAACAATCAGCCCCAGCATTTT.

In its sample, this clonotype was seen a few times. The V gene is TRBV24-1, the J gene TRBJ2-1; 8 bases line up with TRBD1. This CDR3 has 16 residues. The germline gives CDR1 KGHDR, CDR2 SFDVKD. V was pared by 2 bases and J by 6 bases, with 8 bases of the junction left unmatched. The DNA of the CDR3 is TGTGCCACCAGTGATTATACAGGGGGACTGATCAATGAGCAGTTCTTC. Protein: CATSDYTGGLINEQFF.

This clonotype was observed a few times. The chain links TRBV7-8 to TRBJ2-7; the match to TRBD2 covers 7 bases. Germline lookup yields CDR1 SGHVS and CDR2 FQNEAQ. The V gene end was trimmed by 5 bases and the J gene end by 6 bases; junction bases not matched to a gene: 13. The CDR3 is 15 amino acids. The CDR3 DNA reads TGTGCCAGCAGCCCCCCCAGGGAGGGCGGCGCCGAGCAGTACTTC. It encodes CASSPPREGGAEQYF.

V and J are TRBV20-1 and TRBJ2-7, with D maybe TRBD2 (6 bases). Germline CDR1 DFQATT, CDR2 SNEGSKA (reference sequence). The CDR3 covers 15 residues. The V end lost 0 bases, the J end lost 2 bases, and 14 bases lay between the germline ends. The CDR3 is CSARDYVGGPYEQYF. The CDR3 bases are TGCAGTGCTAGAGATTACGTGGGGGGACCCTACGAGCAGTACTTC.

A note on this clonotype: One base away lies a much larger clone, so this may be a sequencing read error. This chain links TRBV6-5 with TRBJ1-1; D gene ambiguous. Germline V CDR1 and CDR2: MNHEY, SVGAGI. CDR3 length: 13 amino acids. The V and J ends lost 2 bases and 5 bases respectively, with 9 bases between them. This CDR3 is CASSYQRKTEAFF. As DNA, the CDR3 is TGTGCCAGCAGTTACCAAAGGAAGACTGAAGCTTTCTTT.

This clonotype has at least ten counts. V gene TRBV5-5 combines with J gene TRBJ2-5; TRBD2 matches 8 bases. J gave up 7 bases and V 4 bases, and 12 bases lay outside the gene matches. This CDR3 region has 15 residues. Germline-derived CDR1 and CDR2 are SGHKS and YYEKEE (reference sequence). The CDR3 is CASSVRDVGGGTQYF. The DNA of the CDR3 is TGTGCCAGCAGCGTCCGGGATGTCGGGGGGGGGACCCAGTACTTC.

A word on this clonotype: A read error may produce the germline difference seen at one junction end. This rearrangement joins TRBV6-5 to TRBJ2-1, with D possibly being TRBD1 (6 bases). The CDR3 is made up of 13 amino acids. Germline V gives CDR1 MNHEY, CDR2 SVGAGI. CDR3 loop: CANSSGQIDEQFF. The CDR3 DNA is TGCGCCAACAGTTCTGGACAGATTGATGAGCAGTTCTTC.

The chain is built from TRBV4-2 and TRBJ1-5; 9 nucleotides align to TRBD1. Germline V gene data show CDR1 as LGHNA and CDR2 as YNFKEQ. This CDR3 has 17 amino acids. V was pared by 4 bases and J by 5 bases, with 12 bases of the junction left unmatched. The CDR3 loop reads CASSLTWDREFDQPQHF. In DNA, the CDR3 is TGTGCCAGCAGCCTAACTTGGGACAGGGAATTTGATCAGCCCCAGCATTTT.

This clonotype was seen repeatedly, ten times or more. This CDR3 is CASSFEMLLTGELFF. The CDR3 coding sequence is TGCGCCAGCAGCTTCGAGATGTTACTCACCGGGGAGCTGTTTTTT. The rearrangement links TRBV5-1 to TRBJ2-2, with D unresolved. V lost 2 bases, J lost 4 bases, and 12 bases lay in between. The V gene's germline CDR1 is SGHRS and CDR2 YFSETQ. The CDR3 covers 15 residues.

V usage is TRBV6-1 and J usage is TRBJ2-5; TRBD2 matches 8 bases. Trimming removed 3 bases from V and 7 bases from J; junction bases left unmatched: 7. Germline lookup yields CDR1 MNHNS and CDR2 SASEGT. This CDR3 region has 14 residues. This CDR3 is CASSDSGTRVTQYF. The DNA of the CDR3 is TGTGCCAGCAGTGACTCAGGGACTAGAGTGACCCAGTACTTC.

Concerning this clonotype itself: A much larger clone is a single base away; this may be a read error. The chain uses TRBV6-1 and TRBJ1-5, with D possibly being TRBD1 (6 bases). CDR3 length: 15 amino acids. From germline, CDR1 is MNHNS and CDR2 SASEGT. The CDR3 coding sequence is TGTGCCAGCAGTGAACGGACAGCCGCCGATCAGCCCCAGCAGTTT. As protein: CASSERTAADQPQQF.